This passage covers 17 T cell receptor beta chains from one sample sequenced in a study of OX40 agonist ivuxolimab in advanced cancers. Only in-frame clones appear in the TCRdb table, and some are missing; sequencing was by immunoSEQ multiplex PCR. The sample lists about 83,000 clones, roughly 80% occurring once. The input for sequencing was CD4+ or CD8+ T cells sorted from blood, taken in a trial of the OX40 agonist ivuxolimab. These TCRs come from an adult with an advanced solid tumor such as melanoma, head and neck, liver or kidney cancer.

V usage is TRBV4-2 and J usage is TRBJ2-3; no clear D gene. Per the germline V gene, CDR1 is LGHNA and CDR2 is YNFKEQ. V was shortened by 0 bases and J by 0 bases, with 7 bases between the two germline ends. There are 15 residues in the CDR3. CDR3 residues: CASSQETDSTDTQYF. In DNA, the CDR3 is TGTGCCAGCAGCCAAGAGACCGACAGCACAGATACGCAGTATTTT.

The table lists this clone with a count of one. This sequence joins TRBV18 and TRBJ2-1, with 10 bases matching TRBD2. J was trimmed by 9 bases and V by 3 bases; bases with no gene match: 8. The V gene's germline CDR1 is KGHSH and CDR2 LQKENI. The CDR3 length is 15 residues. This chain's CDR3 is CASSPGLAGVFEQFF. CDR3 nucleotide sequence: TGTGCCAGCTCACCCGGCCTAGCGGGAGTGTTTGAGCAGTTCTTC.

The gene calls are TRBV5-1 and TRBJ2-1; D not certain. CDR1 and CDR2 from the germline V gene are SGHRS and YFSETQ. CDR3 length: 13 residues. Between the trimmed V and J ends, which lost 0 bases and 4 bases, there was a span of 5 bases. CDR3 bases: TGCGCCAGCAGCTTGGTTGGGTACAATGAGCAGTTCTTC. Protein product: CASSLVGYNEQFF.

The chain uses TRBV29-1 and TRBJ2-2; the D is unclear. Per the germline V gene, CDR1 is SQVTM and CDR2 is ANQGSEA. V dropped 7 bases and J dropped 1 base, with 7 bases sitting between them. The CDR3 covers 12 residues. CDR3 nucleotide sequence: TGCAGCGCCTCGCAGAACACCGGGGAGCTGTTTTTT. Translating it yields CSASQNTGELFF.

This clone was seen more than once but under ten times. V and J are TRBV6-5 and TRBJ1-2; 8 nucleotides align to TRBD1. V was pared by 7 bases and J by 8 bases, with 9 bases of the junction left unmatched. The CDR3 has 13 amino acids. CDR1 is MNHEY, CDR2 SVGAGI, per germline. The CDR3 protein is CASTPRDRRGYTF. The CDR3 DNA is TGTGCCAGCACCCCGCGGGACAGGAGGGGCTACACCTTC.

The gene calls are TRBV5-6 and TRBJ1-2; a weak D match, TRBD1 (5 bases). The V gene's germline CDR1 is SGHDT and CDR2 YYEEEE. Between the trimmed V and J ends, which lost 1 base and 3 bases, there was a span of 16 bases. The CDR3 extends over 16 amino acids. Written as DNA, the CDR3 is TGTGCCAGCAGCTTGTCTCGGGGGTCGTACTACTATGGCTACACCTTC. It yields the protein CASSLSRGSYYYGYTF. The whole variable domain, remainder taken from reference TRBV5-6 and TRBJ1-2, is DAGVTQSPTHLIKTRGQQVTLRCSPKSGHDTVSWYQQALGQGPQFIFQYYEEEERQRGNFPDRFSGHQFPNYSSELNVNALLLGDSALYLCASSLSRGSYYYGYTFGSGTRLTVV.

This clone was seen a single time. V gene TRBV5-8 combines with J gene TRBJ2-3, with 11 positions matching TRBD2. CDR3 length: 16 amino acids. The junction had 7 bases not matched to a gene; V was cut back by 5 bases and J by 2 bases. Per germline, CDR1 SGHTS and CDR2 YDEGEE. The CDR3 loop is CASRFGTSGATDTQYF. CDR3 in DNA: TGTGCCAGCAGGTTCGGGACTAGCGGAGCCACAGATACGCAGTATTTT.

The chain links TRBV30 to TRBJ1-3, with no clear D. The V end was cut by 1 base, the J end by 0 bases, with 10 bases between. Germline loops: CDR1 GTSNPN, CDR2 SVGIG (reference sequence). The CDR3 runs 15 residues. The CDR3 reads CAWSAGPNSGNTIYF. CDR3 nucleotide sequence: TGTGCCTGGAGTGCCGGGCCTAACTCTGGAAACACCATATATTTT.

The CDR3 is CASSQSPNTDTQYF. DNA of the CDR3: TGTGCCAGCAGTCAATCCCCAAACACAGATACGCAGTATTTT. The chain recombines TRBV6-4 with TRBJ2-3; D ambiguous. Trimming shortened V by 5 bases and J by 2 bases, and 11 bases separated the two germline ends. Germline assignment: CDR1 MRHNA and CDR2 SNTAGT. CDR3 length: 14 residues.

This clone was seen once. The V call is TRBV5-4, the J call TRBJ1-1, with D possibly matching TRBD1 (5 bases). This CDR3 spans 14 amino acids. In germline, CDR1 is SGHNT, CDR2 YYREEE (reference sequence). The V and J ends lost 2 bases and 4 bases respectively, with 12 bases between them. The CDR3 protein is CASSLIGTGTEAFF. Written as DNA, the CDR3 is TGTGCCAGCAGCTTAATCGGGACCGGCACTGAAGCTTTCTTT.

CDR3 DNA sequence: TGTGCCAGTAGTATAAGAGGGAACCAGGGCACTGAAGCTTTCTTT. This codes for CASSIRGNQGTEAFF. V is TRBV19 and J is TRBJ1-1; a possible D gene is TRBD1 (5 bases). The CDR3 covers 15 residues. With 2 bases removed from V and 4 bases from J, the gap between germline ends came to 14 bases. Germline V gene data show CDR1 as LNHDA and CDR2 as SQIVND (reference sequence). The full variable domain, its missing parts supplied by reference TRBV19 and TRBJ1-1, is DGGITQSPKYLFRKEGQNVTLSCEQNLNHDAMYWYRQDPGQGLRLIYYSQIVNDFQKGDIAEGYSVSREKKESFPLTVTSAQKNPTAFYLCASSIRGNQGTEAFFGQGTRLTVV.

The chain carries TRBV30 and TRBJ2-3; D uncertain. Germline CDR1 is GTSNPN and CDR2 is SVGIG (reference sequence). V was pared by 2 bases and J by 4 bases, with 7 bases between. CDR3 size: 12 residues. Written as DNA, the CDR3 is TGTGCCTGGAGTACGCTCCCAGATACGCAGTATTTT. This codes for CAWSTLPDTQYF.

V is TRBV6-1 and J is TRBJ2-3; the D call may be TRBD1 or TRBD2 (6 bases each). The CDR3 spans 15 residues. CDR1 is MNHNS and CDR2 is SASEGT in the germline V gene. V dropped 6 bases and J dropped 0 bases, with 13 bases sitting between them. CDR3 DNA: TGTGCCAGCAGCGCTCGGGGGCGCAGCACAGATACGCAGTATTTT. This sequence encodes CASSARGRSTDTQYF.

With respect to this clone: Its ends do not fully match the called genes, so a read error is possible. This chain links TRBV6-5 with TRBJ2-7; D may be TRBD2 (6 bases). The germline CDR1 and CDR2 sequences are MNHEY and SVGAGI. The CDR3 sequence is 10 residues long. CDR3 sequence (DNA): TGCCGGCCCGGGAGCCTCGAGCAGTACTTC. Translated, it gives CRPGSLEQYF.

The J gene is TRBJ1-1, the V gene TRBV12-2; TRBD1 reflects the table's D call only, with no check against the DNA. TRBV12-2 is an annotated pseudogene. This CDR3 region has 20 residues. The CDR3 protein is CASRFRQRRWSGGHFTEAFF. CDR3 DNA sequence: TGTGCAAGTCGCTTTAGGCAAAGGCGGTGGTCAGGGGGACACTTCACTGAAGCTTTCTTT.

The chain couples TRBV7-3 to TRBJ2-1; the D call may be TRBD1 or TRBD2 (5 bases each). Trimming pared 4 bases from V and 10 bases from J, leaving 11 bases between. The CDR3 spans 12 residues. From germline, CDR1 is SGHTA and CDR2 FQGTGA. CDR3 DNA: TGTGCCAGCAGCTCACGGGGCGGGGAGCAGTTCTTC. Its protein is CASSSRGGEQFF.

The J gene is TRBJ1-2, the V gene TRBV5-1, with TRBD1 matching over 7 bases. V gave up 6 bases and J gave up 8 bases; unmatched junction bases: 7. This CDR3 comprises 12 residues. CDR1 is SGHRS, CDR2 YFSETQ, per germline. CDR3 region: CASKAGTEGYTF. CDR3 coding DNA: TGCGCCAGCAAAGCCGGGACAGAAGGCTACACCTTC.